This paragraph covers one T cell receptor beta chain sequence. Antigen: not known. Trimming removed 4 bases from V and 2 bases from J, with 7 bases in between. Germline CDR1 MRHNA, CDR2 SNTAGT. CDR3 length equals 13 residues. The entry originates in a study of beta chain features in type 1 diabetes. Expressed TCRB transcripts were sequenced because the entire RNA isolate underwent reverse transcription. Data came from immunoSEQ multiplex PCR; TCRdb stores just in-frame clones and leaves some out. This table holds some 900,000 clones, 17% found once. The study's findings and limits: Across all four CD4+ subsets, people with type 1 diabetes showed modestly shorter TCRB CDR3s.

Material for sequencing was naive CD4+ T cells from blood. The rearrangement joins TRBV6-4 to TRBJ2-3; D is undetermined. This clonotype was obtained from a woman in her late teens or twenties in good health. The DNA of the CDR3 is TGTGCCAGCAGTGCCACCTCCACAGATACGCAGTATTTT. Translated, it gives CASSATSTDTQYF.